These 14 T cell receptor beta chains came from one sample sequenced in a study of blood T cells in healthy people across ages. Together with a sample-barcoded 5' primer, a J-beta primer mix was included in a second PCR lasting about 7 to 11 cycles. TCRdb reprocessed the 5' RACE reads via MiXCR and lists one record per CDR3 protein. The sample lists approximately 360,000 distinct CDR3 sequences; over 45% were seen once. Sample: blood. These receptors originate from a man between 60 and 75 years old in good health.

This clonotype was seen repeatedly, ten times or more. This chain joins TRBV28 and TRBJ2-1; weak D call: TRBD2 (7 bases). CDR1 is MDHEN, CDR2 SYDVKM, per germline. V was cut by 4 bases and J by 8 bases, with 15 bases left in between. The CDR3 length is 14 residues. In nucleotides, the CDR3 is TGTGCCAGCAGTTCTACAGGGACTATTGATGAGCAGTTCTTC. This codes for CASSSTGTIDEQFF.

The chain carries TRBV6-5 and TRBJ2-5; D uncertain. Trimming left V 6 bases short and J 0 bases short, with 8 bases between. There are 13 residues in the CDR3. Germline CDR1 reads MNHEY; CDR2 reads SVGAGI. Here the CDR3 DNA reads TGTGCCAGCAGACCACGGAACCAAGAGACCCAGTACTTC. It encodes CASRPRNQETQYF.

J is TRBJ2-7 and V is TRBV9; 10 nucleotides align to TRBD2. The junction had 11 bases not matched to a gene; V was cut back by 4 bases and J by 7 bases. Germline V lookup: CDR1 SGDLS, CDR2 YYNGEE. This CDR3 region has 15 residues. CDR3 bases: TGTGCCAGCAGCAAAACTAGCGGGAAGAACAATGAGCAGTACTTC. Amino acid sequence: CASSKTSGKNNEQYF.

The chain carries TRBV29-1 and TRBJ2-5, with a weak D call TRBD1 (5 bases). V lost 6 bases, J lost 1 base, and 18 bases lay in between. CDR1 SQVTM and CDR2 ANQGSEA come from the germline V gene. The CDR3 is 15 residues long. CDR3 sequence: CSVERQSPSQETQYF. CDR3 in DNA: TGCAGCGTCGAAAGACAGAGCCCAAGCCAAGAGACCCAGTACTTC.

This clonotype was counted a few times. This chain uses TRBV20-1 with TRBJ2-7; D remains unclear. Germline-derived CDR1 and CDR2 are DFQATT and SNEGSKA (reference sequence). Trimming stripped 5 bases from V and 0 bases from J, with 8 bases between. The CDR3 covers 12 residues. The CDR3 here is CSAASSSYEQYF. The DNA for the CDR3 is TGCAGTGCTGCGTCTAGCTCCTACGAGCAGTACTTC.

V and J are TRBV14 and TRBJ1-2; D is possibly TRBD1 (5 bases). Germline CDR1 is SGHDN and CDR2 is FVKESK. The V and J ends lost 3 bases and 8 bases respectively, with 13 bases between them. This CDR3 region has 13 residues. Here the CDR3 reads CASSQVRVGGYTF. The CDR3 DNA is TGTGCCAGCAGCCAGGTCAGGGTAGGCGGCTACACCTTC.

The chain uses TRBV15 and TRBJ2-3; TRBD2 matches at 13 bases. From germline, CDR1 is LNHNV and CDR2 YYDKDF (reference sequence). J gave up 4 bases and V 0 bases, and 4 bases lay outside the gene matches. This CDR3 comprises 17 residues. For the CDR3, the DNA is TGTGCCACCAGCAGAGAACCGACTAGCGGGGGGTCAGATACGCAGTATTTT. Translating it yields CATSREPTSGGSDTQYF.

The chain has TRBV6-6 and TRBJ1-5; D is ambiguous. Per germline, CDR1 MNHNY and CDR2 SVGAGI (reference sequence). The CDR3 has 14 amino acids. V was pared by 6 bases and J by 5 bases, with 14 bases between. CDR3 nucleotide sequence: TGTGCCAGCAGCACCCTCTTTTGGGATCAGCCCCAGCATTTT. Its protein is CASSTLFWDQPQHF.

The chain combines TRBV27 with TRBJ2-7; D perhaps matches TRBD2 (6 bases). The germline V gene encodes CDR1 MNHEY and CDR2 SMNVEV (reference sequence). The CDR3 covers 12 residues. V was cut by 6 bases and J by 5 bases, with 11 bases left in between. The CDR3: CASRGWGDEQYF. The CDR3, as DNA: TGTGCCAGCAGGGGGTGGGGGGACGAGCAGTACTTC.

The chain joins TRBV6-6 to TRBJ2-5, with D perhaps TRBD2 (6 bases). The J call may be wrong; the DNA end is better matched by TRBJ2-1. The CDR3 totals 16 residues. Germline-derived CDR1 and CDR2 are MNHNY and SVGAGI (reference sequence). This CDR3 reads CASSYSSAGTQETQFF. CDR3 DNA: TGTGCCAGCAGTTACTCGTCGGCGGGGACCCAAGAGACCCAGTTCTTC.

V and J are TRBV28 and TRBJ2-1, with 8 bases lining up with TRBD1. V dropped 8 bases and J dropped 5; count of bases not matched to a gene: 14. CDR3 length: 16 amino acids. The V gene's germline CDR1 is MDHEN and CDR2 SYDVKM. The CDR3 region is CASSSGPGTGNNEQFF. CDR3 DNA: TGTGCCAGCTCCTCAGGCCCGGGGACAGGCAACAATGAGCAGTTCTTC.

This chain connects TRBV3-1 to TRBJ2-7, with TRBD2 identical over 8 bases. The length of the CDR3 is 15 residues. The V and J ends lost 4 bases and 0 bases, in that order; junction bases with no gene match: 5. Germline-derived CDR1 and CDR2 are LGHDT and YNNKEL (reference sequence). The CDR3 nucleotides read TGTGCCAGCAGCCCACTAGCGGCAAGCTCCTACGAGCAGTACTTC. It codes for CASSPLAASSYEQYF.

This clonotype has a handful of counts. The V call is TRBV15, the J call TRBJ2-3, with D unresolved. This CDR3 region has 14 residues. CDR1 and CDR2 from the germline V gene are LNHNV and YYDKDF (reference sequence). The V gene lost 0 bases and the J gene lost 4 bases, with 8 bases spanning the gap. DNA of the CDR3: TGTGCCACCAGCAGAGATTCCAGCGCAGATACGCAGTATTTT. Translated: CATSRDSSADTQYF.

This clonotype has more than one count but fewer than ten. The chain uses TRBV2 and TRBJ2-1, with 7 bases fitting TRBD1. With 6 bases clipped from V and 7 bases from J, the junction kept 6 bases outside the gene matches. Germline loops: CDR1 SNHLY, CDR2 FYNNEI. The CDR3 has 13 residues. The CDR3 coding sequence is TGTGCCAGCAGACCCGGGACAGTTAATGAGCAGTTCTTC. This encodes CASRPGTVNEQFF.